This T cell receptor (beta chain) was recorded in a study of beta chain features in type 1 diabetes. Regarding the study as a whole: People with Type 1 diabetes carried modestly yet significantly shorter TCRB CDR3s in all four CD4+ subsets. Whether TCRB rearrangement is influenced by HLA type went unresolved here.

Remarks on this clone: Its antigen is as yet unknown.

As every portion of the isolated RNA was reverse transcribed, the sequencing read expressed TCRB transcripts. Approximately 3.6 million reads per sample were averaged for naive, central memory and regulatory samples. Only in-frame clones appear in the TCRdb table, and some are missing; sequencing was by immunoSEQ multiplex PCR. The data contain about 230,000 clones, under 20% of them singletons. Each population that was sorted was more than 98% pure. This CDR3 region has 15 residues. Trimming shortened V by 5 bases and J by 3 bases, and 17 bases separated the two germline ends. CDR1 and CDR2 (germline): SGHVS, FNYEAQ.

The sample consisted of naive CD4+ T cells from blood. The receptor was derived from a man in his thirties or forties with type 1 diabetes. V and J are TRBV7-6 and TRBJ2-7, with D perhaps assigned TRBD1 or TRBD2 (6 bases each). The CDR3 DNA sequence: TGTGCCAGCAGCGGAGGGGCAGGGGACCTCTACGAGCAGTACTTC. It is translated as CASSGGAGDLYEQYF.